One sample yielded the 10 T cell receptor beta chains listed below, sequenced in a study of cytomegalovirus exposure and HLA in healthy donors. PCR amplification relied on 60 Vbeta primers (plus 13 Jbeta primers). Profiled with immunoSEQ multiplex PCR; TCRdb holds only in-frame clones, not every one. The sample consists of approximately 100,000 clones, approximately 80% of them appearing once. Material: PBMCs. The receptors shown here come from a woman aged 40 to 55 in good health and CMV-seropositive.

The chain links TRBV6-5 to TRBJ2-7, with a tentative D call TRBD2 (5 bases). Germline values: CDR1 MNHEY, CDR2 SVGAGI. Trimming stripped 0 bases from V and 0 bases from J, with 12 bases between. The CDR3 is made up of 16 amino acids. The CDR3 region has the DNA TGTGCCAGCAGTTACTCGAGGGCTATACGCTCCTACGAGCAGTACTTC. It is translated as CASSYSRAIRSYEQYF.

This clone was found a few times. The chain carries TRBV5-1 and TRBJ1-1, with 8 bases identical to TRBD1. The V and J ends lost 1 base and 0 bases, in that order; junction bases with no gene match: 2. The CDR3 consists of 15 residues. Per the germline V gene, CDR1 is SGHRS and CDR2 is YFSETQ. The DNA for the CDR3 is TGCGCCAGCAGCTTGCCGACAGGGGTGAACACTGAAGCTTTCTTT. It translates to CASSLPTGVNTEAFF.

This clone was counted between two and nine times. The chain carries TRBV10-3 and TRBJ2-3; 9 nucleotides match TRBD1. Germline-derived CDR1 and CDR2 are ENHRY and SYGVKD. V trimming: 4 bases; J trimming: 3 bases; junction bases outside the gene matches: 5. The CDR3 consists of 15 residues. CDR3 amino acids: CAISGVGQGTDTQYF. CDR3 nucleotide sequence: TGTGCCATCAGTGGAGTGGGACAGGGTACAGATACGCAGTATTTT.

The CDR3: CAISDRVLNTEAFF. As DNA, the CDR3 is TGTGCCATCAGCGACCGGGTCTTGAACACTGAAGCTTTCTTT. The chain recombines TRBV10-3 with TRBJ1-1, with no clear D. The germline gives CDR1 ENHRY, CDR2 SYGVKD. Deletions cut 6 bases from V and 0 bases from J, with 11 bases between. The length of the CDR3 is 14 residues.

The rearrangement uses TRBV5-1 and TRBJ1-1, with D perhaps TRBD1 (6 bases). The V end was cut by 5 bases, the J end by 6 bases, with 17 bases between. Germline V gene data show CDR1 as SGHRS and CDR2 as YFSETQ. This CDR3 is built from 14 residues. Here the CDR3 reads CASSFLTGTSEAFF. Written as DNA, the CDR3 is TGCGCCAGCAGTTTTCTTACCGGGACATCTGAAGCTTTCTTT.

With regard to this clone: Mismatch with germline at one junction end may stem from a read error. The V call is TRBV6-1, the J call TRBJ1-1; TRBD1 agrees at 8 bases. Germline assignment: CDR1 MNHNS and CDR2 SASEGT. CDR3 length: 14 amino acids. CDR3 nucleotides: TGTGCCAGCACCTCGCGGACAGGGAACGCTGAAGCTTTCTTT. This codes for CASTSRTGNAEAFF.

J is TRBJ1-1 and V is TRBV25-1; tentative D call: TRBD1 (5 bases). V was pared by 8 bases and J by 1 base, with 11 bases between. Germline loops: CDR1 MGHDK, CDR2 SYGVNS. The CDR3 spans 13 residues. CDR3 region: CASAGPQNTEAFF. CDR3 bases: TGTGCCAGCGCGGGACCCCAGAACACTGAAGCTTTCTTT.

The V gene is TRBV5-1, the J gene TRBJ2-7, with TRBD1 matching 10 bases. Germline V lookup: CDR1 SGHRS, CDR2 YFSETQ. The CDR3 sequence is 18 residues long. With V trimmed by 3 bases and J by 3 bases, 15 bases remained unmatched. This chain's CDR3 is CASSSKLPGQGQGYEQYF. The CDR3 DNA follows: TGCGCCAGCAGCTCCAAGCTTCCGGGACAGGGGCAAGGCTACGAGCAGTACTTC.

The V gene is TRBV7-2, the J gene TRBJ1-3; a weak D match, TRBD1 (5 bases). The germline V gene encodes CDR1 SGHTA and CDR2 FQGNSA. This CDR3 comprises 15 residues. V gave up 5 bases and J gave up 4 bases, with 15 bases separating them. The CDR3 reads CASSPGGAGGNTIYF. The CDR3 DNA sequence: TGTGCCAGCAGCCCCGGGGGTGCTGGGGGAAACACCATATATTTT.

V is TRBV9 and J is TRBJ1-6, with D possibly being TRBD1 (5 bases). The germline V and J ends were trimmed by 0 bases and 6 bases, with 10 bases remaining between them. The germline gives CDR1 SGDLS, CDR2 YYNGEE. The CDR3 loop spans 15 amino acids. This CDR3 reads CASSVDPGLNSPLHF. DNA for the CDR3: TGTGCCAGCAGCGTAGATCCAGGGCTTAATTCACCCCTCCACTTT.